Shown below are 22 T cell receptor beta chains from a single sample sequenced in a study of blood T cells in healthy people across ages. For the second PCR, which ran for about 7 to 11 cycles, a sample-barcoded 5' primer and a J-beta primer mix were used. TCRdb reanalysed the 5' RACE reads using MiXCR and keeps one entry per CDR3 protein. Here the sample spans 1.8 million or so distinct CDR3 sequences, roughly two fifths being singletons. Sequencing was performed on blood. These receptors originate from a human donor in good health.

Written as DNA, the CDR3 is TGTGCCAGCAGCTCCCTCAAGGACAGGGATATCTATGGCTACACCTTC. Amino acids: CASSSLKDRDIYGYTF. The chain has TRBV13 and TRBJ1-2; 8 nucleotides line up with TRBD1. Looked up from germline, CDR1 is PRHDT and CDR2 is FYEKMQ (reference sequence). The CDR3 covers 16 residues. V gave up 4 bases and J gave up 4 bases; unmatched junction bases: 11.

The chain carries TRBV9 and TRBJ1-1, with D uncertain. The CDR3 spans 14 residues. The V gene lost 0 bases and the J gene lost 7 bases, with 13 bases spanning the gap. Germline-derived CDR1 and CDR2 are SGDLS and YYNGEE. CDR3 bases: TGTGCCAGCAGCGTAGACCCCTCTCTTGGTGAAGCTTTCTTT. It encodes CASSVDPSLGEAFF.

The sample holds a few counts of this clonotype. The chain carries TRBV5-1 and TRBJ2-7; 7 positions match TRBD2. The ends lost 4 bases at V and 2 bases at J; junction bases unmatched: 9. The germline CDR1 and CDR2 sequences are SGHRS and YFSETQ. The length of the CDR3 is 15 residues. The CDR3 DNA reads as TGCGCCAGCAGCCCCGGCGGGGGTAACACCTACGAGCAGTACTTC. This codes for CASSPGGGNTYEQYF. The entire variable domain, with the rest obtained from reference TRBV5-1 and TRBJ2-7, is as follows: KAGVTQTPRYLIKTRGQQVTLSCSPISGHRSVSWYQQTPGQGLQFLFEYFSETQRNKGNFPGRFSGRQFSNSRSEMNVSTLELGDSALYLCASSPGGGNTYEQYFGPGTRLTVT.

This clonotype was seen more than once but under ten times. The rearrangement uses TRBV28 and TRBJ2-3; 8 bases agree with TRBD2. The CDR3 runs 14 residues. V trimming: 3 bases; J trimming: 7 bases; junction bases outside the gene matches: 6. In germline, CDR1 is MDHEN, CDR2 SYDVKM. This chain's CDR3 is CASSFAGGRNTQYF. For the CDR3, the DNA is TGTGCCAGCAGTTTTGCGGGGGGCCGGAATACGCAGTATTTT.

V and J are TRBV5-1 and TRBJ1-2, with D possibly being TRBD1 (5 bases). V lost 2 bases to trimming and J lost 8 bases, with 16 bases between them. The CDR3 has 14 amino acids. Germline-derived CDR1 and CDR2 are SGHRS and YFSETQ. The DNA of the CDR3 is TGCGCCAGCAGCTTAAGCGACAGTTCGAGGGGCTACACCTTC. This translates into CASSLSDSSRGYTF.

This clonotype was observed a handful of times. The chain combines TRBV20-1 with TRBJ2-4; D is possibly TRBD1 or TRBD2 (7 bases each). CDR3 length: 15 residues. With 6 bases removed from V and 4 bases from J, the gap between germline ends came to 19 bases. Germline CDR1 reads DFQATT; CDR2 reads SNEGSKA (reference sequence). As DNA, the CDR3 is TGCAGTGCCCCACCGACAGGGAGGGCAAAAAACATTCAGTACTTC. Translated: CSAPPTGRAKNIQYF.

The CDR3 loop is CASSQALWPSTEAFF. CDR3 nucleotide sequence: TGCGCCAGCAGCCAAGCCCTTTGGCCCAGCACTGAAGCTTTCTTT. The V and J genes are TRBV4-3 and TRBJ1-1; D call uncertain. CDR3 length: 15 residues. CDR1 is LGHNA and CDR2 is YSLEER in the germline V gene. Deletions cut 1 base from V and 4 bases from J, with 13 bases between.

V usage is TRBV12-3 or TRBV12-4 and J usage is TRBJ2-1; D may be TRBD2 (5 bases). The CDR3 is 13 amino acids. V was cut by 9 bases and J by 9 bases, with 18 bases left in between. The CDR3 protein is CASRFPGRGEQFF. Here the CDR3 DNA reads TGTGCCAGTAGATTCCCTGGGAGAGGTGAGCAGTTCTTC.

The CDR3 nucleotides are TGTGCCAGCAGTTTACGGTCGGGGCAGTTCTTC. Residues: CASSLRSGQFF. J is TRBJ2-1 and V is TRBV12-3 or TRBV12-4; no firm D call. This CDR3 has 11 amino acids. V was shortened by 2 bases and J by 12 bases, with 8 bases between the two germline ends.

This clonotype was counted a few times. This chain joins TRBV9 and TRBJ2-1; weak D call: TRBD2 (6 bases). CDR1 is SGDLS, CDR2 YYNGEE, per germline. This CDR3 has 15 residues. The V and J ends lost 0 bases and 8 bases respectively, with 15 bases between them. CDR3 region: CASSVGGLEGDEQFF. For the CDR3, the DNA is TGTGCCAGCAGCGTAGGGGGACTTGAGGGAGATGAGCAGTTCTTC.

This sequence joins TRBV7-9 and TRBJ2-7; 8 bases agree with TRBD2. The CDR3 is made up of 12 amino acids. Germline V gene sequence: CDR1 SEHNR, CDR2 FQNEAQ (reference sequence). CDR3 sequence (DNA): TGTGCAGGGGACGGGGGGGCCTACGAGCAGTACTTC. Its protein is CAGDGGAYEQYF.

The chain joins TRBV7-2 to TRBJ1-1; D is possibly TRBD1 (6 bases). Looked up from germline, CDR1 is SGHTA and CDR2 is FQGNSA. The CDR3 contains 14 residues. The ends were cut back, 5 bases at V and 4 bases at J, with 14 bases in the middle. Here the CDR3 DNA reads TGTGCCAGCAGCGTCTCGGCAGGGGTCACTGAAGCTTTCTTT. Amino acids: CASSVSAGVTEAFF.

This chain links TRBV20-1 with TRBJ1-5; unclear D gene. Looked up from germline, CDR1 is DFQATT and CDR2 is SNEGSKA (reference sequence). Deletions cut 0 bases from V and 2 bases from J, with 5 bases between. The CDR3 totals 13 residues. DNA of the CDR3: TGCAGTGCTAGAGACCTCGGCAATCAGCCCCAGCATTTT. Protein sequence: CSARDLGNQPQHF.

This clonotype was seen more than once but under ten times. The V gene is TRBV6-4, the J gene TRBJ1-2; D unresolved. The V and J ends lost 3 bases and 2 bases respectively, with 10 bases between them. CDR3 length: 14 residues. The germline CDR1 and CDR2 sequences are MRHNA and SNTAGT. CDR3 nucleotides: TGTGCCAGCAGTGATGAGTTCAGGAACTATGGCTACACCTTC. Translating gives CASSDEFRNYGYTF.

The V gene is TRBV20-1, the J gene TRBJ2-3; D gene unclear. V was cut by 6 bases and J by 2 bases, with 21 bases left in between. Germline V lookup: CDR1 DFQATT, CDR2 SNEGSKA (reference sequence). This CDR3 spans 16 amino acids. CDR3 region: CSASEAINPDTDTQYF. CDR3 bases: TGCAGTGCATCAGAAGCCATAAACCCAGACACAGATACGCAGTATTTT.

The chain combines TRBV20-1 with TRBJ2-5; a weak D match, TRBD2 (5 bases). The germline gives CDR1 DFQATT, CDR2 SNEGSKA (reference sequence). The ends were cut back, 6 bases at V and 5 bases at J, with 19 bases in the middle. There are 14 residues in the CDR3. The CDR3 reads CSASPARPGETQYF. In DNA form, the CDR3 reads TGCAGTGCCTCTCCGGCACGGCCGGGGGAGACCCAGTACTTC.

Regarding this clonotype: The CDR3 does not end in the conserved phenylalanine or tryptophan, so this is likely a read error. Because the CDR3's place on the DNA is in doubt, the DNA is left out and the CDR3 is given as listed by TCRdb. The gene calls are TRBV10-2 and TRBJ2-5; the table calls TRBD2, which could not be checked here. With termini counted, the CDR3 has 16 amino acids. Germline V lookup: CDR1 WSHSY, CDR2 SAAADI. CDR3 sequence: CASSDETSGGAETQCL.

For this clonotype: A much larger clone lies a single base off, so this may be a read error. The chain joins TRBV7-2 to TRBJ2-5, with D hard to call. The CDR3 is made up of 14 amino acids. Germline V lookup: CDR1 SGHTA, CDR2 FQGNSA. The ends were cut back, 6 bases at V and 1 base at J, with 12 bases in the middle. This chain's CDR3 is CTSSLSGTQETQYF. The CDR3 DNA is TGTACCAGCAGTCTGTCTGGTACCCAAGAGACCCAGTACTTC.

The chain uses TRBV27 and TRBJ2-3, with D hard to call. V was cut by 5 bases and J by 0 bases, with 9 bases left in between. CDR3 size: 14 residues. Germline V CDR1 and CDR2: MNHEY, SMNVEV (reference sequence). In DNA form, the CDR3 reads TGTGCCAGCAGTCCCCCCTATAGCACAGATACGCAGTATTTT. Protein sequence: CASSPPYSTDTQYF.

This clonotype was observed once. The genes are TRBV7-9 and TRBJ2-1; tentatively, D is TRBD2 (6 bases). The CDR3 contains 16 residues. V shed 3 bases and J shed 7 bases, with 19 bases lying between them. In germline, CDR1 is SEHNR, CDR2 FQNEAQ (reference sequence). CDR3 protein: CASSFPSVADVNEQFF. The CDR3 DNA follows: TGTGCCAGCAGCTTTCCATCGGTAGCGGATGTGAATGAGCAGTTCTTC.

The V call is TRBV2, the J call TRBJ2-3; D ambiguous. The V end lost 6 bases, the J end lost 6 bases, and 16 bases lay between the germline ends. Germline V gene sequence: CDR1 SNHLY, CDR2 FYNNEI. The CDR3 contains 14 residues. In DNA form, the CDR3 reads TGTGCCAGCAGCCCATGGGGTTCTGGGGATACGCAGTATTTT. Translation: CASSPWGSGDTQYF.

This chain uses TRBV20-1 with TRBJ2-3; 10 nucleotides line up with TRBD2. J lost 2 bases, V lost 0 bases, and 8 bases had no gene match. This CDR3 has 17 residues. CDR1 DFQATT and CDR2 SNEGSKA come from the germline V gene (reference sequence). The CDR3 DNA reads as TGCAGTGCTAGAGATTGGATAGCGGGGGGACTCACAGATACGCAGTATTTT. Translation gives CSARDWIAGGLTDTQYF.